These 13 T cell receptor beta chains share one sample of origin, sequenced in a study of T cells in Graves' hyperthyroidism and ophthalmopathy. RNA transcripts gave rise to amplified TCR beta CDR3 regions. With the HTBI primer set, the TCR CDR3 went through a first round of RT-PCR. TCRdb passed the multiplex PCR reads through MiXCR, listing each CDR3 protein once. The sample carries fewer than 350,000 distinct CDR3 sequences, 13% recorded once. Material for sequencing was blood. The source of these receptors is a woman aged 25 to 45 with Graves' hyperthyroidism that later progressed to Graves' ophthalmopathy.

This chain uses TRBV12-3 or TRBV12-4 with TRBJ2-1; D is unclear. V lost 3 bases and J 8 bases, leaving 11 bases between the germline ends. There are 13 residues in the CDR3. The CDR3, as DNA: TGTGCCAGCAGTTTTGGGCCGGTGCATGAGCAGTTCTTC. Translating it yields CASSFGPVHEQFF.

This clonotype was seen many times. The chain joins TRBV14 to TRBJ2-1, with D unclear. The CDR3 covers 15 residues. Germline lookup yields CDR1 SGHDN and CDR2 FVKESK. V lost 1 base and J lost 4, with 11 bases in between. Here the CDR3 DNA reads TGTGCCAGCAGCCAAGTTTGGCCAGTGTACAATGAGCAGTTCTTC. Protein product: CASSQVWPVYNEQFF.

This clonotype was counted ten times or more. The CDR3 DNA reads TGTGCCAGCACAGAGTGGAACACCGGGGAGCTGTTTTTT. Protein product: CASTEWNTGELFF. The chain has TRBV7-9 and TRBJ2-2; D is unclear. CDR1 is SEHNR, CDR2 FQNEAQ, per germline (reference sequence). V was trimmed by 7 bases and J by 1 base, leaving 7 bases between them. The CDR3 loop spans 13 amino acids.

The chain employs TRBV19 and TRBJ2-7; 10 bases agree with TRBD1. Per germline, CDR1 LNHDA and CDR2 SQIVND (reference sequence). The CDR3 contains 15 residues. V was pared by 3 bases and J by 1 base, with 3 bases of the junction left unmatched. The CDR3 spells CASSIWDRGSYEQYF. For the CDR3, the DNA is TGTGCCAGTAGTATTTGGGACAGGGGTTCCTACGAGCAGTACTTC.

The table lists this clonotype with many counts. The chain has TRBV19 and TRBJ2-5; unclear D gene. The CDR3 consists of 13 residues. In germline, CDR1 is LNHDA, CDR2 SQIVND (reference sequence). The V and J ends lost 3 bases and 2 bases respectively, with 7 bases between them. The CDR3 protein is CASSMDGQETQYF. CDR3 coding DNA: TGTGCCAGTAGTATGGACGGACAAGAGACCCAGTACTTC.

This clonotype was counted many times. J is TRBJ2-7 and V is TRBV6-2 or TRBV6-3, with 7 bases fitting TRBD1. CDR3 length: 11 amino acids. Looked up from germline, CDR1 is MNHEY and CDR2 is SVGEGT. V dropped 5 bases and J dropped 5; count of bases not matched to a gene: 0. The CDR3 here is CASSDRDEQYF. The DNA for the CDR3 is TGTGCCAGCAGTGACAGGGACGAGCAGTACTTC.

The chain carries TRBV6-5 and TRBJ2-5; 15 nucleotides agree with TRBD2. Germline V gene lookup returns CDR1 MNHEY and CDR2 SVGAGI. CDR3 length: 17 amino acids. J lost 2 bases, V lost 2 bases, and 3 bases had no gene match. DNA for the CDR3: TGTGCCAGCAGTTACGGGACTAGCGGGAGGCTTCAAGAGACCCAGTACTTC. It translates to CASSYGTSGRLQETQYF.

This clonotype was counted only a few times. The chain is built from TRBV29-1 and TRBJ2-1, with 15 bases fitting TRBD2. The CDR3 contains 15 residues. Trimming at V came to 8 bases and at J to 9 bases, leaving 11 bases not matched to a gene. Germline CDR1 is SQVTM and CDR2 is ANQGSEA. The CDR3 spells CSPGLAGGSVVEQFF. In DNA, the CDR3 is TGCAGCCCCGGACTAGCGGGAGGGTCGGTTGTTGAGCAGTTCTTC.

This clonotype was detected many times. Relative to the germline gene, one junction end is altered; a read error may explain this. The gene calls are TRBV29-1 and TRBJ2-1; no reliable D call. Looked up from germline, CDR1 is SQVTM and CDR2 is ANQGSEA. The CDR3 extends over 10 amino acids. CDR3 in amino acids: CSAHYDEQFF. The CDR3, as DNA: TGCAGCGCCCACTACGATGAGCAGTTCTTC.

The chain combines TRBV25-1 with TRBJ1-1; no firm D call. Germline V gene sequence: CDR1 MGHDK, CDR2 SYGVNS. Trimming shortened V by 3 bases and J by 1 base, and 9 bases separated the two germline ends. The CDR3 spans 14 residues. CDR3 nucleotides: TGTGCCAGCAGTGATATAGTAGGGAACACTGAAGCTTTCTTT. Translating gives CASSDIVGNTEAFF.

As to this clonotype: This may be a read error, as it is one base from a much larger clone. The rearrangement joins TRBV6-2 or TRBV6-3 to TRBJ1-1; maybe TRBD1 (6 bases). The germline gives CDR1 MNHEY, CDR2 SVGEGT. V was cut by 8 bases and J by 12 bases, with 19 bases left in between. The CDR3 covers 12 residues. This CDR3 reads CASAETQGTTFF. The CDR3 region has the DNA TGTGCCAGCGCTGAGACCCAGGGGACAACTTTCTTT.

In this sample, this clonotype turned up many times. V and J are TRBV27 and TRBJ1-1; no definite D call. Trimming took 0 bases from V and 4 from J, leaving 6 bases between them. Germline-derived CDR1 and CDR2 are MNHEY and SMNVEV (reference sequence). The CDR3 runs 13 residues. The CDR3 loop reads CASSLSHGTEAFF. The DNA of the CDR3 is TGTGCCAGCAGTTTATCGCACGGCACTGAAGCTTTCTTT.

This clonotype was recorded many times. V gene TRBV7-8 combines with J gene TRBJ1-5; tentative D call: TRBD1 (6 bases). The CDR3 has 14 residues. The germline CDR1 and CDR2 sequences are SGHVS and FQNEAQ. V was clipped by 1 base and J by 7 bases, with 11 bases between them. CDR3 bases: TGTGCCAGCAGCTTAGTTCAGGGGAGCCAGCCCCAGCATTTT. This codes for CASSLVQGSQPQHF.